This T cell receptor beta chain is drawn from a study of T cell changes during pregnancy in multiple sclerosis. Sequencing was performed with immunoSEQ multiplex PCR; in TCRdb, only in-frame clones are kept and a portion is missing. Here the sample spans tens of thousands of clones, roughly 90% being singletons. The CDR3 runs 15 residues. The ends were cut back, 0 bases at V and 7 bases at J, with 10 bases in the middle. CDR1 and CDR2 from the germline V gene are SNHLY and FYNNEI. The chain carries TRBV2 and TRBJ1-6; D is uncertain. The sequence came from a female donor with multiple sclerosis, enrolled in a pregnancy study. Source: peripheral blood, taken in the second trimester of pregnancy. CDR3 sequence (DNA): TGTGCCAGCAGTGAAGCGCGGCAGCAAAATTCACCCCTCCACTTT. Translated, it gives CASSEARQQNSPLHF.